Here is one T cell receptor (beta chain) with its context. Trimming removed 4 bases from V and 4 bases from J, with 7 bases in between. Germline V gene data show CDR1 as ENHRY and CDR2 as SYGVKD. This CDR3 is built from 13 residues. This sample was included in a study of blood T cell repertoires in COVID-19. Study at large: Sources were T cells, B-cell-depleted T cells, or PBMCs; the material itself was cDNA or gDNA.

In the original analysis: For nucleated cells, counts were estimated from reference gene primer amplification. Profiling relied on immunoSEQ multiplex PCR, and the TCRdb table lists in-frame clones only, not all of them. V and J calls and clone size are given by that table; D and trimming were obtained from the DNA. This table holds approximately 440,000 clones, around 89% found once. One Seattle source followed patients from active infection through their disease course. The specimen sequenced was peripheral blood. The clonotype originates from a woman aged 50 to 65 with COVID-19, enrolled during active disease. The chain has TRBV10-3 and TRBJ1-4; D ambiguous. The DNA of the CDR3 is TGTGCCATCAGTGGGGGAGGTAATGAAAAACTGTTTTTT. Translation: CAISGGGNEKLFF.